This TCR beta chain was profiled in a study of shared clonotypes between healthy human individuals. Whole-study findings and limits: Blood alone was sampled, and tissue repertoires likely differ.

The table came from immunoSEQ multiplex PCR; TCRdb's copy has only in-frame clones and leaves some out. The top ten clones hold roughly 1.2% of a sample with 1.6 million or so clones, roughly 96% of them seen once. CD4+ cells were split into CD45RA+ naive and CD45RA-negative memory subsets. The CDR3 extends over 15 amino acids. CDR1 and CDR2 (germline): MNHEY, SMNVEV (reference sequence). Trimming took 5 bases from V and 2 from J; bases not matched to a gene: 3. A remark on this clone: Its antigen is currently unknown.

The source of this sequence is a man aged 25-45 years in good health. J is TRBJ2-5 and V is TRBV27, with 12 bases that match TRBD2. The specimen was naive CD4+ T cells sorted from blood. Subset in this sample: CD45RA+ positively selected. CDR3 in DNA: TGTGCCAGCAGTCCCCTAGCGGGAGGGCAAGAGACCCAGTACTTC. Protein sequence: CASSPLAGGQETQYF.